The 7 T cell receptor beta chains below come from one sample, sequenced in a study of vaccination and CD4 T cells after COVID-19. Cultured CD4+ T cells had their DNA profiled by the Oncomine TCR Beta short-read assay. MiXCR, run by TCRdb on the PCR reads, gives a single entry per CDR3 protein. The repertoire includes about 14,000 distinct CDR3 sequences, roughly 50% of them detected once, and roughly an eighth sits in the top ten. Their antigens are not known. The treatment denotes: roughly 11-day PBMC culture with coronavirus spike peptide pools or control peptides (ViraFEST assay). The sample consisted of CD4+ T cells from blood, cultured in vitro. Receptors were obtained from a human donor who had recovered from COVID-19.

This clonotype was counted only a few times. The V gene is TRBV19, the J gene TRBJ1-1; D perhaps matches TRBD1 (5 bases). V lost 7 bases and J lost 3, with 12 bases in between. The CDR3 runs to 13 residues. The germline CDR1 and CDR2 sequences are LNHDA and SQIVND (reference sequence). Here the CDR3 reads CASTNGGDTEAFF. For the CDR3, the DNA is TGTGCCAGTACCAACGGGGGGGACACTGAAGCTTTCTTT.

This chain links TRBV24-1 with TRBJ2-1; TRBD2 matches at 14 bases. V dropped 4 bases and J dropped 8; count of bases not matched to a gene: 6. CDR3 size: 16 residues. Germline CDR1 and CDR2: KGHDR and SFDVKD. DNA of the CDR3: TGTGCCACCAGTGACCCGGGACTAGCGGGAGTTGATGAGCAGTTCTTC. It yields the protein CATSDPGLAGVDEQFF.

The chain employs TRBV7-9 and TRBJ1-2; 7 bases are a match to TRBD1. J lost 7 bases, V lost 6 bases, and 17 bases had no gene match. Germline V gene data show CDR1 as SEHNR and CDR2 as FQNEAQ (reference sequence). The CDR3 covers 16 residues. The CDR3: CASSHPREGGAFGYTF. The CDR3 DNA reads TGTGCCAGCAGTCACCCCCGGGAAGGGGGCGCATTTGGCTACACCTTC.

The chain carries TRBV6-5 and TRBJ2-3, with 10 bases matching TRBD2. There are 17 residues in the CDR3. With 2 bases clipped from V and 4 bases from J, the junction kept 9 bases outside the gene matches. Per the germline V gene, CDR1 is MNHEY and CDR2 is SVGAGI. CDR3 loop: CASSYRRLAGEADTQYF. The CDR3 DNA is TGTGCCAGCAGTTACCGTCGGCTAGCGGGAGAGGCAGATACGCAGTATTTT.

This clonotype occurred a few times. J is TRBJ1-1 and V is TRBV27; no clear D gene. Germline CDR1 and CDR2: MNHEY and SMNVEV (reference sequence). CDR3 length: 13 amino acids. The germline V and J ends were trimmed by 7 bases and 0 bases, with 9 bases remaining between them. The CDR3 DNA reads TGTGCCAGCACCCATAACATGAACACTGAAGCTTTCTTT. It translates to CASTHNMNTEAFF.

The sample holds a few counts of this clonotype. This chain uses TRBV21-1 with TRBJ1-5. TRBV21-1 is tagged as a pseudogene. The CDR3 extends over 14 amino acids. This CDR3 reads CASSKRVCNQPQHF. The DNA of the CDR3 is TGTGCCAGCAGCAAACGGGTATGCAATCAGCCCCAGCATTTT.

This rearrangement joins TRBV7-7 to TRBJ2-1, with D possibly called TRBD1 or TRBD2 (5 bases each). CDR3 length: 14 amino acids. Between the trimmed V and J ends, which lost 6 bases and 9 bases, there was a span of 18 bases. The germline V gene has CDR1 SSHAT and CDR2 FNYEAQ (reference sequence). The CDR3 region is CASSYGTLSGEQFF. CDR3 nucleotides: TGTGCCAGCAGTTACGGGACCCTCAGTGGTGAGCAGTTCTTC.